A single sample gave rise to the 12 T cell receptor beta chains below, sequenced in a study of OX40 agonist ivuxolimab in advanced cancers. Data came from immunoSEQ multiplex PCR; TCRdb stores just in-frame clones and leaves some out. The sample shows around 68,000 clones, under 95% of them seen only once. This sample comprised CD4+ or CD8+ T cells sorted from blood, obtained in a trial of the OX40 agonist ivuxolimab. The receptor source for this set is an adult with an advanced solid tumor such as melanoma, head and neck, liver or kidney cancer.

CDR3 residues: CASSEYSSGSIDEQFF. CDR3 bases: TGTGCCAGCAGTGAATACTCTAGCGGGAGTATCGATGAGCAGTTCTTC. V usage is TRBV6-1 and J usage is TRBJ2-1, with 10 nucleotides matching TRBD2. The CDR3 contains 16 residues. Trimming took 2 bases from V and 8 from J; bases not matched to a gene: 9. Germline CDR1 and CDR2: MNHNS and SASEGT.

This chain uses TRBV7-9 with TRBJ1-1; D gene unclear. Germline assignment: CDR1 SEHNR and CDR2 FQNEAQ (reference sequence). V was shortened by 5 bases and J by 1 base, with 5 bases between the two germline ends. This CDR3 is built from 12 residues. In nucleotides, the CDR3 is TGTGCCAGCAGCCCCAAGAACACTGAAGCTTTCTTT. This translates into CASSPKNTEAFF.

The V call is TRBV6-1, the J call TRBJ2-7; 8 bases map to TRBD1. Germline V gives CDR1 MNHNS, CDR2 SASEGT. With 0 bases clipped from V and 9 bases from J, the junction kept 7 bases outside the gene matches. This CDR3 contains 14 residues. CDR3 loop: CASSEAFYRGRQYF. The DNA of the CDR3 is TGTGCCAGCAGTGAAGCGTTCTACAGGGGGAGGCAGTACTTC.

The CDR3 is CASSQAGLAWTNEQFF. The CDR3 coding sequence is TGTGCCAGCAGCCAAGCGGGACTAGCGTGGACCAATGAGCAGTTCTTC. The chain combines TRBV5-6 with TRBJ2-1; 10 nucleotides align to TRBD2. Germline V gene sequence: CDR1 SGHDT, CDR2 YYEEEE. J gave up 6 bases and V 4 bases, and 10 bases lay outside the gene matches. This CDR3 spans 16 amino acids.

The chain combines TRBV4-1 with TRBJ1-1; possible D gene TRBD1, 5 bases. With 1 base removed from V and 4 bases from J, the gap between germline ends came to 19 bases. Germline V gives CDR1 MGHRA, CDR2 YSYEKL. The CDR3 extends over 17 amino acids. Written as DNA, the CDR3 is TGCGCCAGCAGCCAAGTAATTCTGGGGCAATGGGGCACTGAAGCTTTCTTT. As protein: CASSQVILGQWGTEAFF.

The chain has TRBV19 and TRBJ2-2; D unclear. This CDR3 has 14 residues. V was trimmed by 4 bases and J by 4 bases, leaving 10 bases between them. CDR1 and CDR2 from the germline V gene are LNHDA and SQIVND (reference sequence). The chain's CDR3 is CASSTGRSTGELFF. CDR3 bases: TGTGCCAGTAGTACCGGACGTAGCACCGGGGAGCTGTTTTTT. The full variable domain, with the rest looked up from reference TRBV19 and TRBJ2-2, is DGGITQSPKYLFRKEGQNVTLSCEQNLNHDAMYWYRQDPGQGLRLIYYSQIVNDFQKGDIAEGYSVSREKKESFPLTVTSAQKNPTAFYLCASSTGRSTGELFFGEGSRLTVL.

The chain joins TRBV20-1 to TRBJ2-3; the D is unclear. V lost 5 bases and J 8 bases, leaving 11 bases between the germline ends. In germline, CDR1 is DFQATT, CDR2 SNEGSKA (reference sequence). CDR3 length: 11 residues. CDR3 nucleotides: TGCAGTGCTCTTCACTCCCCTACGCAGTATTTT. It specifies CSALHSPTQYF.

The V call is TRBV18, the J call TRBJ1-2, with 7 bases aligning to TRBD1. Germline assignment: CDR1 KGHSH and CDR2 LQKENI. Trimming cost V 4 bases and J 4 bases; bases outside gene matches: 9. CDR3 length: 15 residues. CDR3 sequence: CASSLTGQTTYGYTF. The CDR3, as DNA: TGTGCCAGCTCACTCACGGGACAGACGACCTATGGCTACACCTTC.

The rearrangement uses TRBV30 and TRBJ1-5; D ambiguous. Germline CDR1 reads GTSNPN; CDR2 reads SVGIG (reference sequence). The CDR3 spans 13 residues. The CDR3 sequence is CALGDRSNQPQHF. Here the CDR3 DNA reads TGTGCTTTGGGCGATCGTAGCAATCAGCCCCAGCATTTT.

This sequence joins TRBV6-1 and TRBJ1-2; 9 nucleotides match TRBD1. The germline V gene has CDR1 MNHNS and CDR2 SASEGT. V lost 4 bases, J lost 2 bases, and 8 bases stayed unmatched. This CDR3 has 16 residues. CDR3 protein: CASSVSGTGTNYGYTF. DNA of the CDR3: TGTGCCAGCAGTGTCTCCGGGACAGGGACCAACTATGGCTACACCTTC.

The rearrangement uses TRBV10-2 and TRBJ2-6; 7 positions agree with TRBD1. The CDR3 has 16 residues. J gave up 0 bases and V 7 bases, and 6 bases lay outside the gene matches. Germline assignment: CDR1 WSHSY and CDR2 SAAADI. In DNA, the CDR3 is TGCGCCAGCATGGACAGGATTTACTCTGGGGCCAACGTCCTGACTTTC. Translating gives CASMDRIYSGANVLTF.

J is TRBJ2-3 and V is TRBV7-6; weak D call: TRBD2 (6 bases). Trimming cost V 4 bases and J 5 bases, with 7 bases left between them. The CDR3 is 12 residues long. Germline V CDR1 and CDR2: SGHVS, FNYEAQ. The CDR3 DNA reads TGTGCCAGCAGCTCGGGGGTAGATACGCAGTATTTT. Translating gives CASSSGVDTQYF.